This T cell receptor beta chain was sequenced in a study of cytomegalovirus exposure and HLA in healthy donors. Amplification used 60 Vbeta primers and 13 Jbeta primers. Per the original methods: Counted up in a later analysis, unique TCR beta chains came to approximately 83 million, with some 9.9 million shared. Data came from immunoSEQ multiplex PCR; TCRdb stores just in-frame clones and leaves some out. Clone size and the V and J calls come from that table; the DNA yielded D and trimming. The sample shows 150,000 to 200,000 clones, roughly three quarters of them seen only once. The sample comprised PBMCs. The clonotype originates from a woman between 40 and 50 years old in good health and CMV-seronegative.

CDR3 DNA: TGTGCCAGCACAAAGCGGGGCAGTCGCACAGATACGCAGTATTTT. This sequence encodes CASTKRGSRTDTQYF. V usage is TRBV28 and J usage is TRBJ2-3; TRBD2 agrees at 7 bases. V trimming: 7 bases; J trimming: 1 base; junction bases outside the gene matches: 8. This CDR3 comprises 15 residues. In germline, CDR1 is MDHEN, CDR2 SYDVKM.